This entry features one T cell receptor beta chain sequence. This clonotype was observed many times. There is no known antigen for this receptor. No quality values exist for individual bases; no much larger clone is one base distant. The time point label on this specimen signifies: patch test 1, 2 weeks after DPC sensitization. The sample's treatment or condition label, in plain terms: therapeutic diphenylcyclopropenone sensitization with weekly scalp DPC. Blood at each patch-test visit was drawn before the patch test was applied. Patients were considered eligible if aged 18 to 70, diagnosed with alopecia and deemed suitable for DPC therapy, and patients were excluded if pregnant. Unfractionated whole blood was collected in Tempus Blood RNA tubes, and total RNA was extracted from that blood. The data belong to a study of human T cells and chemical hapten exposure (dated by TCRdb to about 2021). About the full investigation: For sensitization, 2% DPC in acetone was applied to a 2 cm by 2 cm area of upper inner arm skin. The mostly female patient cohort included alopecia areata with under or over 50% scalp involvement, alopecia totalis and alopecia universalis. The study tracked peripheral blood TCR repertoire changes in vivo during primary and secondary sensitization to the hapten diphenylcyclopropenone (DPC) in alopecia patients. Blood samples were taken from patients before sensitization (week 0) and then at 2, 6 and about 24 weeks after DPC sensitization. Throughout the study period of about 22 weeks, patients also received therapeutic DPC doses to the scalp every week. Libraries were combined into a pool for sequencing, and differences in TCR yield between samples came mainly from small differences in library volumes within the pool. Patch testing was performed on the upper back with Finn chambers containing 0.01% DPC, and the patch tests were scored after 6 days according to International Contact Dermatitis Research Group standards. For TCR sequencing, blood came from 25 to 35 alopecia patients at anywhere from one to four time points (pre-sensitization, 2, 6 and 24 weeks).

From its cysteine to its phenylalanine, the CDR3 spans 13 amino acids. Only CDR3 DNA is held: 39 bases, read in frame from base 1. V gives up 7 bases and J gives up 2 bases, and the segment between their germline ends measures 11 bases. Based on the germline V gene, the CDR1 and CDR2 sequences are MDHEN and SYDVKM. Libraries came from RACE. For sequencing, a NextSeq 500 was employed. During library preparation, unique molecular identifiers were attached to individual cDNA molecules so that TCRs could be counted quantitatively and reproducibly. Each blood RNA sample was used to sequence both TCR alpha and TCR beta chains. In the source study's methods: The median number of TCRs per sample was some 100,000, ranging from about 23,224 to 750,000. The Decombinator software suite was used to annotate the V, J and CDR3 of the TCR reads. For PS versus PT1 abundance plots, all samples were subsampled to the same number of TCRs (28,000). TCRs were defined as expanded if absent before sensitization and observed at least eight times at the 2-week time point. The public reads were reprocessed in TCRdb via fastp at Q25 and MiXCR, keeping in-frame beta chains. A single entry per CDR3 protein holds the most common genes and DNA from its merged rows. What appears here as the V and J calls and clone size reflects TCRdb's work, not the paper's. Across this sample there are about 120,000 distinct CDR3 sequences, with roughly 15% seen only once. Approximately 0.89% of the sample goes to the ten largest clones.

Overall study outcomes, separate from this receptor: Patch test score correlated positively with the number of PT1 expanded TCRs, reaching significance at thresholds 8, 16 and 32 but not at 4. No change with DPC sensitization was found in the number of TCRs above 1 in 1000 frequency, and no evidence of global repertoire structure alterations was found. Because every patient had alopecia, a presumed autoimmune disease, the patients' immune response might differ from that of healthy individuals. Repeated subsampling changed both the strength of the expansion versus patch-test correlation and the threshold at which the correlation became significant. Expanded TCRs formed significantly more large CDR3 similarity clusters than pre-sensitization or healthy control sets, consistent with antigen-driven responses.

The chain uses TRBV28 and TRBJ1-2; TRBD1 could be the D gene, as 5 bases match. The sample was whole blood, taken in connection with sensitization to the hapten diphenylcyclopropenone (DPC). This sequence was found in a man aged 18 to 35 with alopecia areata. Some clones in this sample may be carry-over from other donors' samples. CDR3 reads: CASTPAGNYGYTF. The DNA is as follows: TGTGCCAGCACTCCGGCAGGGAACTATGGCTACACCTTC.